This TCR beta chain comes out of a study of blood T cell repertoires in COVID-19. On the study more broadly: Nucleic acid was either cDNA or gDNA, and it came from T cells, B-cell-depleted T cells, or PBMCs.

CDR1 PRHDT and CDR2 FYEKMQ come from the germline V gene (reference sequence). The CDR3 sequence is 18 residues long. V lost 0 bases and J lost 0; bases outside the gene matches: 10. Profiled with immunoSEQ multiplex PCR; TCRdb holds only in-frame clones, not every one. The sample has 250,000 to 300,000 clones; approximately 90% are singletons. The sequence was obtained from a woman aged 45-65 years who had recovered from COVID-19. The V gene is TRBV13, the J gene TRBJ1-1, with 7 bases fitting TRBD1. Sequenced: peripheral blood. CDR3 sequence (DNA): TGTGCCAGCAGCTTAGGAAGGGGACAGACCGCGCTGAACACTGAAGCTTTCTTT. It yields the protein CASSLGRGQTALNTEAFF. The entire variable domain, with the rest obtained from reference TRBV13 and TRBJ1-1, is as follows: AAGVIQSPRHLIKEKRETATLKCYPIPRHDTVYWYQQGPGQDPQFLISFYEKMQSDKGSIPDRFSAQQFSDYHSELNMSSLELGDSALYFCASSLGRGQTALNTEAFFGQGTRLTVV.